A selection of T cell receptor beta chains follows, all from one sample in a study of blood T cell repertoires in COVID-19. Using immunoSEQ multiplex PCR, the repertoire was profiled, and TCRdb retains in-frame clones only, with some absent. This sample has 100,000 to 120,000 clones, with 72% found just once. Input material: peripheral blood. The receptors were sampled from a woman aged 55-69 years with acute or convalescent COVID-19. The CDR3 runs from the conserved cysteine through the conserved F or W. The D gene is left open where the match is weak. Rows may omit the clone size; those that give it use once, few, many or a size class.

J gene	V gene	D gene	clone size	CDR3 DNA	CDR3 protein
TRBJ2-3	TRBV9	.	few	TGTGCCAGCAGCGTACAGGTGGCAGATACGCAGTATTTT	CASSVQVADTQYF
TRBJ1-6	TRBV6-5	.	.	TGTGCCAGCCGCCGGGGCTGGGGAGGGAATTCACCCCTCCACTTT	CASRRGWGGNSPLHF
TRBJ1-2	TRBV12-3/TRBV12-4	.	.	TGTGCCAGCAGGGGGCCGGACAAAAGGGACACCTTC	CASRGPDKRDTF
TRBJ1-6	TRBV20-1	TRBD1	.	TGCAGTGCTAGTCCGGGACAGGGATCTTCACCCCTCCACTTT	CSASPGQGSSPLHF
TRBJ1-2	TRBV28	.	.	TGTGCCAGCAGTTTAACCGTAGCTAACTATGGCTACACCTTC	CASSLTVANYGYTF
TRBJ2-1	TRBV7-3	TRBD1	.	TGTGCCAGCAGTTCCCGGGACAGGGGAGGCAATGAGCAGTTCTTC	CASSSRDRGGNEQFF
TRBJ1-6	TRBV11-2	TRBD1	.	TGTGCCAGCAGCTTAGTAGGACAGGTGCATTCACCCCTCCACTTT	CASSLVGQVHSPLHF
TRBJ2-2	TRBV7-3	.	few	TGTGCCAGCAGCTTGCAGGGATCCACCGGGGAGCTGTTTTTT	CASSLQGSTGELFF
TRBJ1-5	TRBV7-9	TRBD1	.	TGTGCCAGCAGCCAAGAGACAGGGTCGACCCAGCATTTT	CASSQETGSTQHF
TRBJ1-1	TRBV6-2/TRBV6-3	TRBD1	few	TGTGCCAGCAGTTACTACAGGGGTAGCACTGAAGCTTTCTTT	CASSYYRGSTEAFF
TRBJ1-2	TRBV6-1	.	.	TGTGCCAGCAGTGAAGCCGTCCGCCGGGGTGGGTATGGCTACACCTTC	CASSEAVRRGGYGYTF
TRBJ1-2	TRBV6-5	.	once	TGTGCCAGCATAAATGACAGGAAAAACTATGGCTACACCTTC	CASINDRKNYGYTF
TRBJ1-5	TRBV4-1	TRBD1	.	TGCGCCAGCAGTAAAAGATATCCAGGGGGTGAGGGCAATCAGCCCCAGCATTTT	CASSKRYPGGEGNQPQHF
TRBJ1-2	TRBV5-1	.	few	TGCGCCAGCAGCCCGACAGCTAACTATGGCTACACCTTC	CASSPTANYGYTF
TRBJ1-6	TRBV24-1	.	.	TGTGCCACCAGTGCGGGTAGCTCACCCCTCCACTTT	CATSAGSSPLHF
TRBJ2-1	TRBV5-1	.	.	TGCGCCAGCAGCTTGGCTCTGAGCTCCTACAATGAGCAGTTCTTC	CASSLALSSYNEQFF
TRBJ1-1	TRBV10-3	TRBD1	.	TGTGCCATCTGGAAAGGGCCCGGGACAGGTGGGTGGAACACTGAAGCTTTCTTT	CAIWKGPGTGGWNTEAFF
TRBJ1-2	TRBV6-5	.	.	TGTGCCAGCAGAATTTTTAGGGAGGGCTACACCTTC	CASRIFREGYTF
TRBJ1-1	TRBV4-1	.	.	TGCGCCAGCAGCCAGCACACACTACAGCGGGGGAACACTGAAGCTTTCTTT	CASSQHTLQRGNTEAFF
TRBJ1-1	TRBV9	TRBD1	few	TGTGCCAGCAGCGTAAGAATGGGGGCAGGGGGCACTGAAGCTTTCTTT	CASSVRMGAGGTEAFF
TRBJ2-3	TRBV7-2	TRBD2	.	TGTGCCAGCAGCCAACGACTAGCGGGGGGGATGGATACGCAGTATTTT	CASSQRLAGGMDTQYF
TRBJ1-2	TRBV28	.	.	TGTGCCAGCAGCCTCCCCCAGGGGTTAAATGGCTACACCTTC	CASSLPQGLNGYTF
TRBJ1-4	TRBV5-1	TRBD1	.	TGCGCCAGCAGCCCCCCGGGAGGGGGCGCCGGGACTAATGAAAAACTGTTTTTT	CASSPPGGGAGTNEKLFF
TRBJ1-1	TRBV30	.	.	TGTGCCTGGGTTACAGGGCCCACTGAAGCTTTCTTT	CAWVTGPTEAFF
TRBJ2-4	TRBV5-1	.	.	TGCGCCAGCAGCTTCGATTCCGGGTCAAAAAACATTCAGTACTTC	CASSFDSGSKNIQYF
TRBJ2-3	TRBV21-1	.	.	TGTGCCAGCAGCTCCCGGGACAGGGACTATATTCACCTGACAGATACGCAGTATTTT	CASSSRDRDYIHLTDTQYF
TRBJ1-4	TRBV2	TRBD1	.	TGTGCCAGCAGGAAACAGGGGGGAAGCAACGAAAAACTGTTTTTT	CASRKQGGSNEKLFF
TRBJ1-5	TRBV28	.	.	TGTGCCAGCAGTTTTCCCCTCCGGAGGTACAGGGAGCATAGCAATCAGCCCCAGCATTTT	CASSFPLRRYREHSNQPQHF
TRBJ2-3	TRBV5-3	TRBD2	.	TGTGCCAGGGTCGGGACTAACCAAGACACAGATACGCAGTATTTT	CARVGTNQDTDTQYF
TRBJ1-1	TRBV12-3/TRBV12-4	.	.	TGTGCCAGCAGCTTTTACAGGGCTGAAGCTTTCTTT	CASSFYRAEAFF
TRBJ2-7	TRBV6-6	TRBD1	once	TGTGCCAGCAGTTACTCGACGGGCAGGGGGCTGGGCGAGCAGTACTTC	CASSYSTGRGLGEQYF
TRBJ1-2	TRBV21-1	.	.	TGTGCCAGCAGCAAAGAACCTCATCCAAAGAACCCAGGTCCAGCTTGGCGTGGCTACACCTTC	CASSKEPHPKNPGPAWRGYTF
TRBJ2-7	TRBV4-3	.	few	TGCGCCAGCAGCCAAGACAGGGGCTACGAGCAGTACTTC	CASSQDRGYEQYF
TRBJ2-2	TRBV25-1	TRBD2	.	TGTGCCAGCACGAGAGCGGGGACGAACACCGGGGAGCTGTTTTTT	CASTRAGTNTGELFF
TRBJ1-1	TRBV7-9	.	.	TGTGCCAGCAGCTCAGAGGGGGGGAGGACTGAAGCTTTCTTT	CASSSEGGRTEAFF
TRBJ1-1	TRBV6-5	TRBD1	.	TGTGCCAGCAGTTACTCGACAGGGGGCAGGAACACTGAAGCTTTCTTT	CASSYSTGGRNTEAFF
TRBJ1-5	TRBV10-3	.	.	TGTGCTACAAATGCCCAGGGAGGTCAGCCCCAGCATTTT	CATNAQGGQPQHF
TRBJ2-5	TRBV27	.	.	TGTGCCAGCAGTTCAACGCGGGGGACACAAGAGCCCCAGTACTTC	CASSSTRGTQEPQYF
TRBJ1-1	TRBV27	.	.	TGTGCCAGCAGTTTCGAAGCAGGGATGACTGAAGCTTTCTTT	CASSFEAGMTEAFF
TRBJ1-3	TRBV27	.	.	TGTGCCAGCAGTTTATATGGACTTGGAAACACCATATATTTT	CASSLYGLGNTIYF
TRBJ1-2	TRBV24-1	.	.	TGTGCCACCAGTGATCCAACCAGGGAATATGGCTACACCTTC	CATSDPTREYGYTF
TRBJ2-5	TRBV19	.	.	TGTGCCAGTAGCATAACAGTTGGAGAGACCCAGTACTTC	CASSITVGETQYF
TRBJ1-5	TRBV18	TRBD1	.	TGTGCCAGCTCCTTACAGGGGGCTAAGCAGCCCCAGCATTTT	CASSLQGAKQPQHF
TRBJ1-1	TRBV28	.	.	TGTGCCAGCAGCCTGGTATTCGGTTTTCGCACTGAAGCTTTCTTT	CASSLVFGFRTEAFF
TRBJ1-2	TRBV9	.	.	TGTGCCAGCAGCCTCCGGGGGAACTATGGCTACACCTTC	CASSLRGNYGYTF
TRBJ1-1	TRBV6-5	.	.	TGTGCCAGCAGTTCCTCCGCAGGGAGGACTGAAGCTTTCTTT	CASSSSAGRTEAFF
TRBJ2-1	TRBV5-4	TRBD2	once	TGTGCCAGCAGCTGGGCCGGGACTAGCGGCTACAATGAGCAGTTCTTC	CASSWAGTSGYNEQFF
TRBJ2-7	TRBV4-3	.	few	TGCGCCAGCAGCCAAGAGTCGTATACCTACTACGAGCAGTACTTC	CASSQESYTYYEQYF
TRBJ1-4	TRBV7-2	TRBD1	.	TGTGCCAGCAGCTCGGACAGGAGGAGTGAAAAACTGTTTTTT	CASSSDRRSEKLFF
TRBJ2-7	TRBV6-6	.	once	TGTGCCAGCAGTTCCGGAGGGACCCCCTACGAGCAGTACTTC	CASSSGGTPYEQYF
TRBJ1-1	TRBV5-1	.	few	TGCGCCAGCAGGATACAGGAGAACACTGAAGCTTTCTTT	CASRIQENTEAFF
TRBJ1-1	TRBV19	.	many	TGTGCCAGTAGATGGCTGGGGGCCAGGATGAACACTGAAGCTTTCTTT	CASRWLGARMNTEAFF
TRBJ1-2	TRBV2	TRBD1	.	TGTGCCAGCAGTGAAAGGGGGCGCGACTATGGCTACACCTTC	CASSERGRDYGYTF
TRBJ1-6	TRBV5-1	TRBD1	.	TGCGCCAGCAGCTTAGACAGGGGTAATTCACCCCTCCACTTT	CASSLDRGNSPLHF
TRBJ2-1	TRBV25-1	.	.	TGTGCCAGCAGTGCCCAGATGGGCAGCTCCTACAATGAGCAGTTCTTC	CASSAQMGSSYNEQFF